Shown below are 5 T cell receptor beta chains from a single sample sequenced in a study of blood T cell repertoires in COVID-19. Sequenced by immunoSEQ multiplex PCR; TCRdb stores in-frame clones only, minus some. The profile shows 80,000 or so clones, roughly four fifths of them singletons. The material sequenced was peripheral blood. The source of these receptors is a man between 60 and 70 years old with acute or convalescent COVID-19.

The rearrangement uses TRBV12-5 and TRBJ2-2, with TRBD2 matching over 12 bases. The CDR3 has 16 residues. Trimming at V came to 3 bases and at J to 5 bases, leaving 4 bases not matched to a gene. Looked up from germline, CDR1 is LGHNT and CDR2 is FRNRAP. The CDR3 region is CASGFLAGGGTGELFF. CDR3 nucleotides: TGTGCTAGTGGTTTCCTAGCGGGAGGGGGGACCGGGGAGCTGTTTTTT. Filled out from reference TRBV12-5 and TRBJ2-2, the complete variable domain reads DARVTQTPRHKVTEMGQEVTMRCQPILGHNTVFWYRQTMMQGLELLAYFRNRAPLDDSGMPKDRFSAEMPDATLATLKIQPSEPRDSAVYFCASGFLAGGGTGELFFGEGSRLTVL.

J is TRBJ2-5 and V is TRBV6-2 or TRBV6-3, with D tentatively TRBD1 (6 bases). Trimming removed 6 bases at V and 0 bases at J, with 14 bases between. This CDR3 contains 15 residues. Looked up from germline, CDR1 is MNHEY and CDR2 is SVGEGT. CDR3 residues: CASSTYYRDQETQYF. DNA of the CDR3: TGTGCCAGCAGCACCTATTACAGGGACCAAGAGACCCAGTACTTC.

This clone was observed a handful of times. V gene TRBV11-2 combines with J gene TRBJ1-1, with 7 bases fitting TRBD1. The CDR3 spans 16 residues. Germline values: CDR1 SGHAT, CDR2 FQNNGV. The V segment lost 2 bases and the J segment 0 bases; nucleotides outside the gene matches: 6. The CDR3 nucleotides are TGTGCCAGCAGCTTAAGGTTTGGGACAGTGAACACTGAAGCTTTCTTT. This codes for CASSLRFGTVNTEAFF.

V and J are TRBV10-3 and TRBJ2-5; D ambiguous. CDR1 and CDR2 (germline): ENHRY, SYGVKD. The CDR3 has 15 amino acids. The germline V and J ends were trimmed by 6 bases and 0 bases, with 14 bases remaining between them. CDR3 coding DNA: TGTGCCATCAGCATTTCAGGTCCGGACCAAGAGACCCAGTACTTC. Its translation is CAISISGPDQETQYF.

This sequence joins TRBV3-1 (or the pseudogene TRBV3-2) and TRBJ2-1, with D perhaps TRBD2 (5 bases). Germline lookup yields CDR1 LGHDT and CDR2 YNNKEL (reference sequence). CDR3 length: 15 residues. Between the trimmed V and J ends, which lost 0 bases and 7 bases, there was a span of 13 bases. In DNA form, the CDR3 reads TGTGCCAGCAGCCAAGATCGACCTAGCAGGAATGAGCAGTTCTTC. Translated: CASSQDRPSRNEQFF.